This T cell receptor beta chain was observed in a study of T cells in Graves' hyperthyroidism and ophthalmopathy. Findings and limits, study-wide: Ophthalmopathy and stable hyperthyroidism were told apart by a 13 V-J model. Most thyroid-expanded clonotypes above 0.001 were also found in blood.

CDR3 size: 13 residues. The germline gives CDR1 ENHRY, CDR2 SYGVKD. With regard to this clonotype: The antigen is undetermined. A much bigger clone sits one base away, suggesting this may be a read error.

Uncontrolled infections, other autoimmune diseases, pregnancy or lactation led to exclusion of patients. Every diagnosis used clinical symptoms, serum thyroxine and TRAb, thyroid ultrasound and orbital computed tomography. From RNA transcripts, TCR beta CDR3 regions were amplified. An initial round of RT-PCR targeting the TCR CDR3 relied on the HTBI primer set. TCRdb reanalysed the multiplex PCR reads using MiXCR and keeps one entry per CDR3 protein. The sample contains hundreds of thousands of distinct CDR3 sequences, less than 45% of which appear only once. This clonotype originated in an adult man with Graves' disease, either hyperthyroidism or ophthalmopathy (not recorded which). The sample comprised peripheral blood or thyroid tissue (not recorded which). This chain joins TRBV10-3 and TRBJ1-1; no definite D call. The CDR3 bases are TGTGCCACCAGTGAGCCAGCAGGCACTGAAGCTTTCTTT. It yields the protein CATSEPAGTEAFF.